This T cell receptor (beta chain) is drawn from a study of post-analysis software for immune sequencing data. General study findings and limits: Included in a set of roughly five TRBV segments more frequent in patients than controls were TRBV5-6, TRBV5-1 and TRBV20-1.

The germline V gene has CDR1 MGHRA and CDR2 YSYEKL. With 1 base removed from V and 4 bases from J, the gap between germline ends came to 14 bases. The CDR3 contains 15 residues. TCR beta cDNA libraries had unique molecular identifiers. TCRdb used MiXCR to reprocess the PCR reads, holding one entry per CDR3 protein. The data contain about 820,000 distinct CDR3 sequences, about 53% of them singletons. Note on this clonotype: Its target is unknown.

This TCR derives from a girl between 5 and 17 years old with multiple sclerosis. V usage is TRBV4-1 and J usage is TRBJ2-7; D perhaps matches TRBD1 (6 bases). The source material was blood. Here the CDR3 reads CASSQVSGVEYEQYF. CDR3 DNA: TGCGCCAGCAGCCAAGTTTCAGGGGTCGAATACGAGCAGTACTTC.